This T cell receptor (beta chain) was recovered during a study of CD8+CD57+ T cells in acquired aplastic anemia. An expansion of CD8+CD57+ cells by flow cytometry had been shown in patients chosen for sequencing. Blood samples were obtained from patients who had received no prior therapy. Points from the study as a whole: Found in both controls and patients were approximately 30 CD8+ CDR3 sequences. Levels of CD8+ Simpson's diversity were not significantly distinct in patients versus controls.

TCR beta VDJ and CDR3 profiling used genomic DNA as template. TCRdb re-derived calls from the reads in MiXCR, one entry per CDR3 protein. The table lists hundreds of thousands of distinct CDR3 sequences, approximately 33% of them singletons, with 0.82% in the top ten. This clonotype was counted between two and nine times. The antigen is undetermined. CDR3 size: 15 residues. Germline CDR1 is SGHNT and CDR2 is YYREEE (reference sequence). Trimming cost V 2 bases and J 9 bases, with 15 bases left between them. Input material: sorted CD4+, CD8+, or CD8+CD57+ T cells (not recorded which) from PBMCs. The receptor was isolated from a human donor with aplastic anemia. The V call is TRBV5-4, the J call TRBJ1-6; D unresolved. This CDR3 reads CASSFEPGGGSPLHF. DNA for the CDR3: TGTGCCAGCAGCTTCGAACCTGGCGGTGGTTCACCCCTCCACTTT.